These T cell receptor beta chains were read from a single sample in a study of T cell clonotyping in hematopoietic cell transplantation. Method: immunoSEQ multiplex PCR; TCRdb's copy keeps in-frame clones and lacks some. The repertoire holds about 9,200 clones, less than 90% seen once, with about 26% in the top ten. The sample here was peripheral blood mononuclear cells, taken before stem cell transplant. All receptors derive from a woman aged 60-75 years with acute myeloid leukemia. Some clones in this sample may be carry-over from other donors' samples. The CDR3 runs from the conserved cysteine through the conserved F or W. The order of the fields is J gene, D gene, V gene, clone size, CDR3 protein, CDR3 DNA. The D gene is left open where the match is weak. Size values are once, few and many counts, or a class for expanded clones, and some rows have none.

TRBJ1-5,TRBD1,TRBV4-1,once,CASSQKGQGLNQPQHF,TGCGCCAGCAGCCAAAAGGGACAGGGGCTTAATCAGCCCCAGCATTTT
TRBJ2-7,.,TRBV28,few,CASSLKGRHLGSYEQYF,TGTGCCAGCAGTTTGAAGGGCAGGCACTTAGGGAGCTACGAGCAGTACTTC
TRBJ2-7,.,TRBV7-3,.,CASSLGTVGEQYF,TGTGCCAGCAGCTTGGGAACCGTAGGCGAGCAGTACTTC
TRBJ1-3,.,TRBV7-8,.,CASSLTSSGNTIYF,TGTGCCAGCAGCCTAACCAGCTCTGGAAACACCATATATTTT
TRBJ1-1,.,TRBV5-4,.,CASSLEGPKSKEAFF,TGTGCCAGCAGCTTGGAAGGGCCAAAGAGCAAGGAAGCTTTCTTT
TRBJ2-1,.,TRBV11-3,.,CASSLDYLSSSYNEQFF,TGTGCCAGCAGCTTAGATTACTTGTCCAGCTCCTACAATGAGCAGTTCTTC
TRBJ2-2,TRBD2,TRBV7-3,.,CASSLTSGTGELFF,TGTGCCAGCAGCTTGACTAGCGGCACCGGGGAGCTGTTTTTT
TRBJ1-5,.,TRBV28,.,CASSWLEAGNQPQHF,TGTGCCAGCAGTTGGCTAGAAGCAGGCAATCAGCCCCAGCATTTT
TRBJ1-1,TRBD1,TRBV5-1,.,CASSGGTAMNTEAFF,TGCGCCAGCAGCGGCGGGACAGCCATGAACACTGAAGCTTTCTTT
TRBJ1-3,.,TRBV30,.,CAKSGREPGNTIYF,TGTGCCAAATCGGGCAGGGAACCCGGAAACACCATATATTTT
TRBJ1-2,TRBD1,TRBV27,.,CASSLIPGTGDGYTF,TGTGCCAGCAGTTTAATCCCCGGGACAGGGGATGGCTACACCTTC
TRBJ1-2,.,TRBV6-1,.,CASNSVNYGYTF,TGTGCCAGCAACAGCGTTAACTATGGCTACACCTTC
TRBJ2-3,.,TRBV30,.,CAWGTPTDTQYF,TGTGCCTGGGGGACACCGACAGATACGCAGTATTTT
TRBJ2-3,.,TRBV7-9,few,CASSLQRFGLASTDTQYF,TGTGCCAGCAGTCTTCAGCGGTTCGGGTTGGCTAGCACAGATACGCAGTATTTT
TRBJ1-1,.,TRBV2,.,CASEYFYYEAFF,TGTGCCAGCGAGTACTTTTATTATGAAGCTTTCTTT
TRBJ2-6,.,TRBV28,once,CASSFLSSGANVLTF,TGTGCCAGCAGTTTCCTCAGCTCTGGGGCCAACGTCCTGACTTTC
TRBJ2-7,.,TRBV7-2,.,CASSLERDYLYEQYF,TGTGCCAGCAGCTTAGAACGGGATTATCTATACGAGCAGTACTTC
TRBJ2-2,.,TRBV7-3,once,CASSQDRNTGELFF,TGTGCCAGCAGCCAGGACAGGAACACCGGGGAGCTGTTTTTT
TRBJ2-5,TRBD2,TRBV27,.,CASSSSGTRTRGTQYF,TGTGCCAGCAGTTCCTCCGGGACTAGGACCCGCGGGACCCAGTACTTC
TRBJ2-1,TRBD2,TRBV5-1,.,CASSLAPLAGPYNEQFF,TGCGCCAGCAGCTTGGCCCCCCTAGCGGGACCCTACAATGAGCAGTTCTTC
TRBJ2-7,TRBD2,TRBV30,.,CAWGIPGGRAYEQYF,TGTGCCTGGGGTATTCCGGGCGGGAGGGCCTACGAGCAGTACTTC
TRBJ2-1,TRBD2,TRBV7-3,.,CASSPPGTSGYNEQFF,TGTGCCAGCAGCCCCCCAGGGACTAGCGGCTACAATGAGCAGTTCTTC